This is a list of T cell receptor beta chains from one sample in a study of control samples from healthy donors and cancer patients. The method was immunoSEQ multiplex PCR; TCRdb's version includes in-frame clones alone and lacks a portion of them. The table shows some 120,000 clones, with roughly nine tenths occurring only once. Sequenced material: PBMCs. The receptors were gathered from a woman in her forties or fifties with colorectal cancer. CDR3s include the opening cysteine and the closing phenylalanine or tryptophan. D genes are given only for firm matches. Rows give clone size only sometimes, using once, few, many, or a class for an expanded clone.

CDR3 DNA: TGTGCCAGCAGCAGACAGGGGGAAGATGAAAAACTGTTTTTT
CDR3 protein: CASSRQGEDEKLFF
clone size: -
J gene: TRBJ1-4
V gene: TRBV27
D gene: TRBD1

CDR3 DNA: TGTGCCAGCAGCGCCCGAGGGGGGGTAGTCGTCAATGAGCAGTTCTTC
CDR3 protein: CASSARGGVVVNEQFF
clone size: -
J gene: TRBJ2-1
V gene: TRBV7-2
D gene: -

CDR3 DNA: TGCGCCAGCAGCCAAAAAGAGGGACCGCCGGGACAGGTGTATGGTACGCAGTATTTT
CDR3 protein: CASSQKEGPPGQVYGTQYF
clone size: -
J gene: TRBJ2-3
V gene: TRBV4-1
D gene: TRBD1

CDR3 DNA: TGTGCCAGCAGCCAAGTGAGCGGGAGGGGTGAGCAGTTCTTC
CDR3 protein: CASSQVSGRGEQFF
clone size: -
J gene: TRBJ2-1
V gene: TRBV14
D gene: TRBD2

CDR3 DNA: TGTGCCAGCAGTTTGTTGAGTGATACGCAGTATTTT
CDR3 protein: CASSLLSDTQYF
clone size: -
J gene: TRBJ2-3
V gene: TRBV28
D gene: -

CDR3 DNA: TGTGCCAGCAGTTCGCAGAACACTGAAGCTTTCTTT
CDR3 protein: CASSSQNTEAFF
clone size: -
J gene: TRBJ1-1
V gene: TRBV6-5
D gene: -

CDR3 DNA: TGTGCCAGCAGCAACGGACCGTACTATGGCTACACCTTC
CDR3 protein: CASSNGPYYGYTF
clone size: once
J gene: TRBJ1-2
V gene: TRBV13
D gene: -

CDR3 DNA: TGTGCCAGCAGCCGACAGGGAATGGGAGAGCAGTACTTC
CDR3 protein: CASSRQGMGEQYF
clone size: -
J gene: TRBJ2-7
V gene: TRBV3-1/TRBV3-2
D gene: TRBD1

CDR3 DNA: TGTGCCAGTAGAACTGTGGGGGGGAGCTCCTACAATGAGCAGTTCTTC
CDR3 protein: CASRTVGGSSYNEQFF
clone size: -
J gene: TRBJ2-1
V gene: TRBV19
D gene: TRBD2

CDR3 DNA: TGTGCCAGCAGTGTAGCGACACCTAACACCGGGGAGCTGTTTTTT
CDR3 protein: CASSVATPNTGELFF
clone size: -
J gene: TRBJ2-2
V gene: TRBV2
D gene: -

CDR3 DNA: TGTGCCAGCAGTTTATGGGACCTCCCCCGACGCACAGATACGCAGTATTTT
CDR3 protein: CASSLWDLPRRTDTQYF
clone size: -
J gene: TRBJ2-3
V gene: TRBV28
D gene: -

CDR3 DNA: TGTGCCAGCAGCTCGAATACCGGGACTCGGTTGTACCGGGATGAGCAGTTCTTC
CDR3 protein: CASSSNTGTRLYRDEQFF
clone size: once
J gene: TRBJ2-1
V gene: TRBV5-6
D gene: -

CDR3 DNA: TGTGCCTGGAGTGTACTGTTCGACACCGGGGAGCTGTTTTTT
CDR3 protein: CAWSVLFDTGELFF
clone size: -
J gene: TRBJ2-2
V gene: TRBV30
D gene: -

CDR3 DNA: TGTGCCACCTCATGGGCTAGCGGGACCTACGAGCAGTACTTC
CDR3 protein: CATSWASGTYEQYF
clone size: -
J gene: TRBJ2-7
V gene: TRBV2
D gene: TRBD2

CDR3 DNA: TGTGCCAGCAGCAGCAATGAGCAGTTCTTC
CDR3 protein: CASSSNEQFF
clone size: -
J gene: TRBJ2-1
V gene: TRBV2
D gene: -

CDR3 DNA: TGTGCCAGCAGCCAGGTTTCGGGAAACACCATATATTTT
CDR3 protein: CASSQVSGNTIYF
clone size: -
J gene: TRBJ1-3
V gene: TRBV4-2
D gene: -

CDR3 DNA: TGTGCCAGCAGCTCCGGGCCCACTGAAGCTTTCTTT
CDR3 protein: CASSSGPTEAFF
clone size: -
J gene: TRBJ1-1
V gene: TRBV11-2
D gene: -

CDR3 DNA: TGTGCCAGCACACACCCACAATGTGTCGACACCTTC
CDR3 protein: CASTHPQCVDTF
clone size: -
J gene: TRBJ1-2
V gene: TRBV28
D gene: -

CDR3 DNA: TGTGCCAGCAGTAATCCCCCGGGACTTACAGATACGCAGTATTTT
CDR3 protein: CASSNPPGLTDTQYF
clone size: -
J gene: TRBJ2-3
V gene: TRBV6-5
D gene: -

CDR3 DNA: TGTGCCAGCAGGAGCCCCGACAGGGGCAATCAGCCCCAGCATTTT
CDR3 protein: CASRSPDRGNQPQHF
clone size: -
J gene: TRBJ1-5
V gene: TRBV2
D gene: TRBD1

CDR3 DNA: TGTGCCAGCAGCTCGGGGTATAACGATAATTCACCCCTCCACTTT
CDR3 protein: CASSSGYNDNSPLHF
clone size: -
J gene: TRBJ1-6
V gene: TRBV5-6
D gene: -

CDR3 DNA: TGCGCCAGCAGCCCCGGGACAGGGAGGACTGAAGCTTTCTTT
CDR3 protein: CASSPGTGRTEAFF
clone size: -
J gene: TRBJ1-1
V gene: TRBV5-1
D gene: TRBD1

CDR3 DNA: TGCAGTGCTAGTCCCAGCGGGCCTACAAATGAGCAGTTCTTC
CDR3 protein: CSASPSGPTNEQFF
clone size: -
J gene: TRBJ2-1
V gene: TRBV20-1
D gene: -

CDR3 DNA: TGTGCCAGCAGCCTCGGGCGGGGCAGGGAACCAATCCGGGAAAAACTGTTTTTT
CDR3 protein: CASSLGRGREPIREKLFF
clone size: once
J gene: TRBJ1-4
V gene: TRBV3-1/TRBV3-2
D gene: -

CDR3 DNA: TGTGCCAGCAGCCAAGAGGGCCTCCACGAGCAGTACTTC
CDR3 protein: CASSQEGLHEQYF
clone size: -
J gene: TRBJ2-7
V gene: TRBV14
D gene: -

CDR3 DNA: TGTGCCAGCAGTTCTGTTGGGACAGGGACTCGCTATGGCTACACCTTC
CDR3 protein: CASSSVGTGTRYGYTF
clone size: -
J gene: TRBJ1-2
V gene: TRBV28
D gene: TRBD1

CDR3 DNA: TGTGCCAGCAGCCAGGGACAGAGCAATCAGCCCCAGCATTTT
CDR3 protein: CASSQGQSNQPQHF
clone size: -
J gene: TRBJ1-5
V gene: TRBV7-6
D gene: TRBD1

CDR3 DNA: TGTGCCAGCAGCCTTGGGAGTGGAAGCAATCAGTACTTC
CDR3 protein: CASSLGSGSNQYF
clone size: -
J gene: TRBJ2-4
V gene: TRBV14
D gene: -

CDR3 DNA: TGTGCCAGCCAAGCAGAGCATGGCTACACCTTC
CDR3 protein: CASQAEHGYTF
clone size: -
J gene: TRBJ1-2
V gene: TRBV2
D gene: -

CDR3 DNA: TGCGCCAGCAGCCTAACGGGACAGGACGACGGCTACACCTTC
CDR3 protein: CASSLTGQDDGYTF
clone size: -
J gene: TRBJ1-2
V gene: TRBV5-1
D gene: TRBD1

CDR3 DNA: TGCGCCAGCAGCTTGGGGTCCTCTGGAAACACCATATATTTT
CDR3 protein: CASSLGSSGNTIYF
clone size: once
J gene: TRBJ1-3
V gene: TRBV5-1
D gene: -

CDR3 DNA: TGTGCCAGCACCCTGAGGAGAGCTAACTATGGCTACACCTTC
CDR3 protein: CASTLRRANYGYTF
clone size: -
J gene: TRBJ1-2
V gene: TRBV28
D gene: -

CDR3 DNA: TGTGCCAGCAGTTTCCCAGTGGGCGAGCAGTACTTC
CDR3 protein: CASSFPVGEQYF
clone size: -
J gene: TRBJ2-7
V gene: TRBV12-3/TRBV12-4
D gene: -

CDR3 DNA: TGTGCCAGTACCCTCTTGGGTGCCGGAGGCAGGGGAACCGGGGAGCTGTTTTTT
CDR3 protein: CASTLLGAGGRGTGELFF
clone size: once
J gene: TRBJ2-2
V gene: TRBV19
D gene: -

CDR3 DNA: TGTGCCAGCAGCACCAGAACAGGACAGGGCTACGAGCAGTACTTC
CDR3 protein: CASSTRTGQGYEQYF
clone size: -
J gene: TRBJ2-7
V gene: TRBV28
D gene: TRBD1

CDR3 DNA: TGTGCCAGCAGCCCTCGGGCGGGGGGAGGCGGGACCCAGTACTTC
CDR3 protein: CASSPRAGGGGTQYF
clone size: -
J gene: TRBJ2-5
V gene: TRBV3-1/TRBV3-2
D gene: TRBD2

CDR3 DNA: TGTGCCAGCAGTTCACTGGGTTACCAAGAGACCCAGTACTTC
CDR3 protein: CASSSLGYQETQYF
clone size: -
J gene: TRBJ2-5
V gene: TRBV27
D gene: -

CDR3 DNA: TGTGCCAGCACACCCCAGGGCGCTAACTATGGCTACACCTTC
CDR3 protein: CASTPQGANYGYTF
clone size: -
J gene: TRBJ1-2
V gene: TRBV19
D gene: -

CDR3 DNA: TGCAGTGCTAGTCAGGGCGGGAGGGCCCCTATGAATGAGCAGTTCTTC
CDR3 protein: CSASQGGRAPMNEQFF
clone size: -
J gene: TRBJ2-1
V gene: TRBV20-1
D gene: TRBD2

CDR3 DNA: TGCAGCGTCCACGGACAGGGGGCTGACGAGCAGTACTTC
CDR3 protein: CSVHGQGADEQYF
clone size: -
J gene: TRBJ2-7
V gene: TRBV29-1
D gene: TRBD1

CDR3 DNA: TGTGCCAGCAGCGCCATTACCCGGAGTACTGAAGCTTTCTTT
CDR3 protein: CASSAITRSTEAFF
clone size: -
J gene: TRBJ1-1
V gene: TRBV13
D gene: -

CDR3 DNA: TGTGCCAGCAGCCCCAGCAAAGGGTACAGAATAGCCAAAAACATTCAGTACTTC
CDR3 protein: CASSPSKGYRIAKNIQYF
clone size: -
J gene: TRBJ2-4
V gene: TRBV21-1
D gene: -

CDR3 DNA: TGCGCCAGCAGCTTGAACGTGGGCAGAGAAGAGACCCAGTACTTC
CDR3 protein: CASSLNVGREETQYF
clone size: once
J gene: TRBJ2-5
V gene: TRBV5-1
D gene: -

CDR3 DNA: TGTGCCAGCAGCTTAGCCAGCGGGCAGGCCTACGAGCAGTACTTC
CDR3 protein: CASSLASGQAYEQYF
clone size: -
J gene: TRBJ2-7
V gene: TRBV7-2
D gene: -

CDR3 DNA: TGTGCCAGCGGCGGGGCAACTAGCAATCAGCCCCAGCATTTT
CDR3 protein: CASGGATSNQPQHF
clone size: -
J gene: TRBJ1-5
V gene: TRBV28
D gene: -

CDR3 DNA: TGCGTCGTTAGCGGGAGAATGGATGAGCAGTTCTTC
CDR3 protein: CVVSGRMDEQFF
clone size: once
J gene: TRBJ2-1
V gene: TRBV29-1
D gene: TRBD2

CDR3 DNA: TGTGCCAGCTCCCCCCTTGGGGAATACTATGGCTACACCTTC
CDR3 protein: CASSPLGEYYGYTF
clone size: -
J gene: TRBJ1-2
V gene: TRBV18
D gene: -

CDR3 DNA: TGTGCCAGCAGTGAAGCGCTGGGGCCAGGAGATTCACCCCTCCACTTT
CDR3 protein: CASSEALGPGDSPLHF
clone size: few
J gene: TRBJ1-6
V gene: TRBV6-1
D gene: -

CDR3 DNA: TGTGCCAGCTCACCGAGGACAGGGGCGGACACCGGGGAGCTGTTTTTT
CDR3 protein: CASSPRTGADTGELFF
clone size: -
J gene: TRBJ2-2
V gene: TRBV18
D gene: TRBD1

CDR3 DNA: TGTGCCAGCAGTGAAGCGGAGGGAGAGGGCGAGCAGTACTTC
CDR3 protein: CASSEAEGEGEQYF
clone size: -
J gene: TRBJ2-7
V gene: TRBV2
D gene: -

CDR3 DNA: TGTGCCAGCAGTCCAGGGGTGGATTCACCCCTCCACTTT
CDR3 protein: CASSPGVDSPLHF
clone size: -
J gene: TRBJ1-6
V gene: TRBV27
D gene: -

CDR3 DNA: TGTGCCAGCAGCCCGACAGGCTACGAGCAGTACTTC
CDR3 protein: CASSPTGYEQYF
clone size: -
J gene: TRBJ2-7
V gene: TRBV7-9
D gene: -

CDR3 DNA: TGTGCCAGCAGAATGACTAGCGGAGCATACAATGAGCAGTTCTTC
CDR3 protein: CASRMTSGAYNEQFF
clone size: -
J gene: TRBJ2-1
V gene: TRBV2
D gene: TRBD2

CDR3 DNA: TGCAGCGTTTGGACTAGCGGGGGGGCTCGTTACAATGAGCAGTTCTTC
CDR3 protein: CSVWTSGGARYNEQFF
clone size: -
J gene: TRBJ2-1
V gene: TRBV29-1
D gene: TRBD2

CDR3 DNA: TGCAGCGCCGGACAGGGGGAATACAATGAGCAGTTCTTC
CDR3 protein: CSAGQGEYNEQFF
clone size: -
J gene: TRBJ2-1
V gene: TRBV29-1
D gene: TRBD1

CDR3 DNA: TGTGCCAGCAGCCAGACTAGCGGGAGGGACACCCAGTACTTC
CDR3 protein: CASSQTSGRDTQYF
clone size: once
J gene: TRBJ2-5
V gene: TRBV7-2
D gene: TRBD2

CDR3 DNA: TGCGCCAGCAGCTCAAGGGGGACAGATACGCAGTATTTT
CDR3 protein: CASSSRGTDTQYF
clone size: few
J gene: TRBJ2-3
V gene: TRBV5-1
D gene: -

CDR3 DNA: TGTGCCATCAGTTCAGGACAGCAAGAGACCCAGTACTTC
CDR3 protein: CAISSGQQETQYF
clone size: -
J gene: TRBJ2-5
V gene: TRBV10-3
D gene: -

CDR3 DNA: TGTGCCAGCAGCTTCGGGGCGGGGGGCACAGATACGCAGTATTTT
CDR3 protein: CASSFGAGGTDTQYF
clone size: -
J gene: TRBJ2-3
V gene: TRBV11-2
D gene: TRBD2

CDR3 DNA: TGTGCCAGCAGTTCGCGCACGAGGGTGGCCCAGTACTTC
CDR3 protein: CASSSRTRVAQYF
clone size: few
J gene: TRBJ2-5
V gene: TRBV6-5
D gene: -